Below are 22 T cell receptor beta chains sequenced from a single sample in a study of blood T cells in healthy people across ages. The authors ran a second PCR of about 6 to 11 cycles using a sample-barcoded 5' primer and a J-beta primer mix. TCRdb analysed the 5' RACE reads with MiXCR anew, one entry per CDR3 protein. The sample has 1.5 million to 2 million distinct CDR3 sequences; about two fifths are singletons. Sequencing was carried out using blood. These receptors all come from a human donor in good health.

A note on this clonotype: At one end, the junction sequence differs from germline, possibly due to a read error. The chain is built from TRBV12-3 or TRBV12-4 and TRBJ2-2; D gene ambiguous. There are 13 residues in the CDR3. CDR3 DNA sequence: TGTGTCAGCACTGAAGGAGTGCCCGGGGAGCTGTTTTTT. This sequence encodes CVSTEGVPGELFF.

This chain links TRBV9 with TRBJ1-1; no reliable D call. Germline CDR1 reads SGDLS; CDR2 reads YYNGEE. Between the trimmed V and J ends, which lost 3 bases and 0 bases, there was a span of 9 bases. The CDR3 is 14 residues long. CDR3 in amino acids: CASSGTTMNTEAFF. Written as DNA, the CDR3 is TGTGCCAGCAGCGGGACTACCATGAACACTGAAGCTTTCTTT. Variable domain in full (rest from reference TRBV9 and TRBJ1-1): DSGVTQTPKHLITATGQRVTLRCSPRSGDLSVYWYQQSLDQGLQFLIQYYNGEERAKGNILERFSAQQFPDLHSELNLSSLELGDSALYFCASSGTTMNTEAFFGQGTRLTVV.

As to this clonotype: An end of the junction does not agree with germline; a read error may underlie this. CDR3 DNA sequence: TGTGCCAGCAACCAGTTAGGGTCGAACCCTGAAGCTTTCTTT. This codes for CASNQLGSNPEAFF. The chain employs TRBV9 and TRBJ1-1, with no clear D. Germline assignment: CDR1 SGDLS and CDR2 YYNGEE. The CDR3 has 14 amino acids.

This clonotype was found a few times. The V and J genes are TRBV7-9 and TRBJ1-1; D gene ambiguous. The V and J ends lost 5 bases and 8 bases respectively, with 9 bases between them. This CDR3 spans 11 amino acids. Germline V gives CDR1 SEHNR, CDR2 FQNEAQ (reference sequence). The CDR3 spells CASSPPGEAFF. The CDR3 nucleotides read TGTGCCAGCAGCCCCCCTGGCGAAGCTTTCTTT.

This clonotype has only a few counts. V is TRBV29-1 and J is TRBJ1-4; no reliable D call. The CDR3 runs 12 residues. Germline values: CDR1 SQVTM, CDR2 ANQGSEA. V shed 7 bases and J shed 2 bases, with 8 bases lying between them. CDR3 bases: TGCAGCGCACAGAATACTAATGAAAAACTGTTTTTT. This translates into CSAQNTNEKLFF.

The rearrangement uses TRBV4-2 and TRBJ1-4; no clear D. The V end lost 4 bases, the J end lost 8 bases, and 11 bases lay between the germline ends. The CDR3 is made up of 13 amino acids. Germline assignment: CDR1 LGHNA and CDR2 YNFKEQ. CDR3 sequence: CASSRNREEKLFF. The CDR3 DNA reads as TGTGCCAGCAGCCGAAATAGGGAGGAAAAACTGTTTTTT.

J is TRBJ2-3 and V is TRBV5-1; no definite D call. Germline V gene lookup returns CDR1 SGHRS and CDR2 YFSETQ. Trimming left V 0 bases short and J 7 bases short, with 12 bases between. The CDR3 is 14 amino acids. CDR3 sequence: CASSLDASPNTQYF. The CDR3 region has the DNA TGCGCCAGCAGCTTGGACGCTAGTCCAAATACGCAGTATTTT.

J is TRBJ1-5 and V is TRBV4-3; D call uncertain. Trimming shortened V by 4 bases and J by 5 bases, and 12 bases separated the two germline ends. This CDR3 has 14 residues. Germline V lookup: CDR1 LGHNA, CDR2 YSLEER. The CDR3 is CASSRIVGDQPQHF. CDR3 sequence (DNA): TGCGCCAGCAGCCGGATCGTCGGGGATCAGCCCCAGCATTTT.

The chain is built from TRBV15 and TRBJ2-1; 7 bases line up with TRBD1. The CDR3 length is 15 residues. Germline V CDR1 and CDR2: LNHNV, YYDKDF (reference sequence). Trimming cost V 0 bases and J 6 bases; bases outside gene matches: 5. The CDR3 here is CATSRDRGRSNEQFF. CDR3 DNA: TGTGCCACCAGCAGAGATAGGGGGCGGTCCAATGAGCAGTTCTTC.

The genes are TRBV20-1 and TRBJ1-2; D is unresolved. The V and J ends lost 6 bases and 9 bases respectively, with 8 bases between them. The CDR3 length is 9 residues. In germline, CDR1 is DFQATT, CDR2 SNEGSKA (reference sequence). CDR3 region: CSAGPRYTF. DNA of the CDR3: TGCAGTGCAGGGCCGCGCTACACCTTC.

This clonotype showed up many times. The chain recombines TRBV29-1 with TRBJ1-2; D might be TRBD1 (6 bases). Germline loops: CDR1 SQVTM, CDR2 ANQGSEA. The CDR3 covers 11 residues. Between the trimmed V and J ends, which lost 7 bases and 8 bases, there was a span of 14 bases. The CDR3 loop reads CSARDTGGYTF. As DNA, the CDR3 is TGCAGCGCCCGGGACACTGGGGGCTACACCTTC.

This clonotype was seen just once. The CDR3, as DNA: TGTGCCAGCAGTTACGTCGGGGAAGAGGCCCAGTACTTC. It codes for CASSYVGEEAQYF. The rearrangement uses TRBV6-6 and TRBJ2-7; maybe TRBD2 (5 bases). V lost 2 bases, J lost 10 bases, and 15 bases lay in between. CDR1 is MNHNY and CDR2 is SVGAGI in the germline V gene (reference sequence). CDR3 length: 13 residues.

V is TRBV12-3 or TRBV12-4 and J is TRBJ2-1; D possibly corresponds to TRBD1 (5 bases). V was trimmed by 5 bases and J by 4 bases, leaving 15 bases between them. The CDR3 sequence is 15 residues long. The CDR3 region has the DNA TGTGCCAGCAGTCCTCAGGGTAGGTTTTACAATGAGCAGTTCTTC. Protein sequence: CASSPQGRFYNEQFF.

This clonotype was picked up a small number of times. V is TRBV4-1 and J is TRBJ2-7; 8 nucleotides agree with TRBD1. The V gene's germline CDR1 is MGHRA and CDR2 YSYEKL. CDR3 length: 15 amino acids. With V trimmed by 0 bases and J by 2 bases, 3 bases remained unmatched. The CDR3 protein is CASSQDPGGAYEQYF. In DNA, the CDR3 is TGCGCCAGCAGCCAAGATCCAGGGGGCGCCTACGAGCAGTACTTC.

This clonotype came up once. The chain joins TRBV7-2 to TRBJ2-1, with a possible D match to TRBD2 (7 bases). The J call may be faulty, since TRBJ2-7 better matches the DNA end. This CDR3 is 15 amino acids long. Germline lookup yields CDR1 SGHTA and CDR2 FQGNSA. This CDR3 reads CASSDPGGPDNEQYF. DNA for the CDR3: TGTGCCAGCAGCGATCCGGGGGGCCCCGACAATGAGCAGTACTTC.

This clonotype has only a few counts. CDR3 in DNA: TGTGCCAGCACAACTGCCATTTCCTACGAGCAGTACTTC. Translated: CASTTAISYEQYF. This chain links TRBV6-2 or TRBV6-3 with TRBJ2-7; the D is unclear. The CDR3 length is 13 residues. The V end lost 7 bases, the J end lost 1 base, and 11 bases lay between the germline ends. The germline gives CDR1 MNHEY, CDR2 SVGEGT.

V usage is TRBV18 and J usage is TRBJ1-2; TRBD1 agrees at 9 bases. V gave up 4 bases and J gave up 2 bases; unmatched junction bases: 8. Germline V gives CDR1 KGHSH, CDR2 LQKENI. The CDR3 is 16 residues long. CDR3 residues: CASSHPGQGRNYGYTF. For the CDR3, the DNA is TGTGCCAGCTCACATCCTGGACAGGGGCGGAACTATGGCTACACCTTC.

This clonotype was picked up a small number of times. The chain joins TRBV5-6 to TRBJ1-2; D ambiguous. Germline assignment: CDR1 SGHDT and CDR2 YYEEEE. This CDR3 region has 14 residues. With 1 base removed from V and 8 bases from J, the gap between germline ends came to 15 bases. The CDR3 sequence: CASSLLVRAAGYTF. The CDR3 coding sequence is TGTGCCAGCAGCTTGCTCGTACGGGCGGCAGGCTACACCTTC.

This clonotype was seen a handful of times. The gene calls are TRBV6-6 and TRBJ2-3, with 9 bases matching TRBD2. Germline V gives CDR1 MNHNY, CDR2 SVGAGI (reference sequence). V lost 2 bases and J lost 2; bases outside the gene matches: 5. CDR3 length: 16 amino acids. The CDR3 reads CASSYRLAGFTDTQYF. The CDR3 DNA is TGTGCCAGCAGTTACCGGCTAGCGGGGTTCACAGATACGCAGTATTTT.

V is TRBV11-2 and J is TRBJ2-7, with TRBD2 matching 7 bases. V lost 5 bases and J lost 2; bases outside the gene matches: 12. The CDR3 is made up of 16 amino acids. The germline V gene has CDR1 SGHAT and CDR2 FQNNGV. CDR3 coding DNA: TGTGCCAGCAGCCCCATTTCTAGGGAGGGACCCTACGAGCAGTACTTC. It is translated as CASSPISREGPYEQYF.

The rearrangement joins TRBV11-3 to TRBJ2-1; 8 nucleotides match TRBD2. Trimming took 0 bases from V and 5 from J; bases not matched to a gene: 3. This CDR3 comprises 15 residues. Germline V gene data show CDR1 as SGHNT and CDR2 as YENEEA. CDR3 sequence reads: CASSLDSGDHNEQFF. CDR3 in DNA: TGTGCCAGCAGCTTAGATAGCGGGGATCACAATGAGCAGTTCTTC.

Ten or more counts support this clonotype. This chain links TRBV7-2 with TRBJ2-7; 8 positions agree with TRBD1. Germline assignment: CDR1 SGHTA and CDR2 FQGNSA. The ends lost 1 base at V and 2 bases at J; junction bases unmatched: 4. CDR3 size: 15 residues. The CDR3 nucleotides are TGTGCCAGCAGCTTAGACGGACAGGGAACCTACGAGCAGTACTTC. It yields the protein CASSLDGQGTYEQYF.